This T cell receptor beta chain comes out of a study of T cells in women clearing cervical HPV infection. Study-level background: With HLA typing for only a few women, HLA confounding remains possible.

Concerning this clone: Its target is not known. The read comes to an end 3 residues before the CDR3 does, leaving the germline J gene to fill in the end.

Findings and limits, study-wide: TRBV6-7 relative abundance averaged roughly 0.099% in cases and more than 0.15% in controls. A classifier using richness and V gene abundances reached an AUC of 0.83.

Here immunoSEQ multiplex PCR was the method, and the copy in TCRdb shows in-frame clones only, minus some. This table lists 30,000 or so clones. Trimming removed 5 bases from V and 9 bases from J; junction bases left unmatched: 9. The CDR3 spans 15 residues. The TCR sequence derives from a woman aged 18-70 years with a cervical HPV16 infection that either progressed to CIN3+ or cleared (not recorded which). The chain employs TRBV12-3 or TRBV12-4 and TRBJ2-1; TRBD2 aligns across 11 bases. Sequencing was done on a sample of blood buffy coat. The DNA read from the CDR3 is TGTGCCAGCAGTGTTGATAGCGGGGGGGCAGGTGAG. Protein sequence: CASSVDSGGAGE. The full-length CDR3 reads as CASSVDSGGAGEQFF.